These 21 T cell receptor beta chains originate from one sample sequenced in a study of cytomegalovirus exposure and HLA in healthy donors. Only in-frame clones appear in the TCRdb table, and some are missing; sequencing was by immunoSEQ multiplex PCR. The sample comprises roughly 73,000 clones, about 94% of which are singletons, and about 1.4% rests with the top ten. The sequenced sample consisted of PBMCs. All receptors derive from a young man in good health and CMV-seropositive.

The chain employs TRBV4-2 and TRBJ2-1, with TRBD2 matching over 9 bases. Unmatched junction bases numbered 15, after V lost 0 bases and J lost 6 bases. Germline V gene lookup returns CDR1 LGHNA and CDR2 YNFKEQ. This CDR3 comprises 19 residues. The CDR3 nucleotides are TGTGCCAGCAGCCAAGAATTGGATAGCGGGGTAGCGGGAGTCAATGAGCAGTTCTTC. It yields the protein CASSQELDSGVAGVNEQFF.

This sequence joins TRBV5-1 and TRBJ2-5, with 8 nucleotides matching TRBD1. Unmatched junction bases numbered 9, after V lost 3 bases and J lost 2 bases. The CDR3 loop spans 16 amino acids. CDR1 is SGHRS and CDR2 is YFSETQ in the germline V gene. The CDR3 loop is CASSSDGTGRQETQYF. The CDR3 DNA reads TGCGCCAGCAGCTCCGACGGGACAGGCAGGCAAGAGACCCAGTACTTC.

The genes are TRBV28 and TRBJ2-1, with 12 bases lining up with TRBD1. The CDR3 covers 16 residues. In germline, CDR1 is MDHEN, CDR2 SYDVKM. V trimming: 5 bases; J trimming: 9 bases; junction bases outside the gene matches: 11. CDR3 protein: CASSTAGTGGRGEQFF. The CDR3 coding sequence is TGTGCCAGCAGTACCGCCGGGACAGGGGGCCGAGGTGAGCAGTTCTTC.

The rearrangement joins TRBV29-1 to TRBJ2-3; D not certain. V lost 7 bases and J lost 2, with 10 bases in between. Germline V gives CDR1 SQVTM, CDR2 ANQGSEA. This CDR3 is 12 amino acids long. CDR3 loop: CSAATSTDTQYF. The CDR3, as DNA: TGCAGCGCCGCCACTTCCACAGATACGCAGTATTTT.

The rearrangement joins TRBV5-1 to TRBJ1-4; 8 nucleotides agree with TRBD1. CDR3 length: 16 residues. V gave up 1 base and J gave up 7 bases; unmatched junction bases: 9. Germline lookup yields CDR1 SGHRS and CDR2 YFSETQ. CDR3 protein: CASSLTGQGAGEKLFF. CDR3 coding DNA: TGCGCCAGCAGCTTGACCGGGCAGGGGGCTGGTGAAAAACTGTTTTTT.

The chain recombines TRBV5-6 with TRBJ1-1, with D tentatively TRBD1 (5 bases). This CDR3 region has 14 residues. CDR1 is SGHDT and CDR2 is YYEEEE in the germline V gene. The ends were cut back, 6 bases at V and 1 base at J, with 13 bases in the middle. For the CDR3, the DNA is TGTGCCAGCACCCAATCCGACAGGAACACTGAAGCTTTCTTT. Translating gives CASTQSDRNTEAFF.

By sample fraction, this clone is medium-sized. In nucleotides, the CDR3 is TGTGCCAGCAGCTTAGGAGGACAGGGGCCGGGAAAGAACACTGAAGCTTTCTTT. It yields the protein CASSLGGQGPGKNTEAFF. The chain couples TRBV7-9 to TRBJ1-1; 9 bases are shared with TRBD1. This CDR3 has 18 amino acids. Trimming took 1 base from V and 1 from J; bases not matched to a gene: 10. Germline V lookup: CDR1 SEHNR, CDR2 FQNEAQ (reference sequence).

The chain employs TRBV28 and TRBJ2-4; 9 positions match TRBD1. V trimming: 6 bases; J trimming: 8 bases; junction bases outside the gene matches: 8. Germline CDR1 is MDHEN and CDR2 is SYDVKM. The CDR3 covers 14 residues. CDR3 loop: CASSLDRGMDIQYF. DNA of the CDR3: TGTGCCAGCAGCCTAGACAGGGGGATGGACATTCAGTACTTC. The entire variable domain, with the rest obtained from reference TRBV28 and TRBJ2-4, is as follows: DVKVTQSSRYLVKRTGEKVFLECVQDMDHENMFWYRQDPGLGLRLIYFSYDVKMKEKGDIPEGYSVSREKKERFSLILESASTNQTSMYLCASSLDRGMDIQYFGAGTRLSVL.

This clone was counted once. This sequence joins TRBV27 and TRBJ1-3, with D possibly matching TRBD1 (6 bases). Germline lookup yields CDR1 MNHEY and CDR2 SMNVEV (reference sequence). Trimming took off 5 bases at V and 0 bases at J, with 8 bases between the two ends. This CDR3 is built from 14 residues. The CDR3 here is CASSLRGSGNTIYF. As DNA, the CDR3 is TGTGCCAGCAGTCTCAGGGGCTCTGGAAACACCATATATTTT.

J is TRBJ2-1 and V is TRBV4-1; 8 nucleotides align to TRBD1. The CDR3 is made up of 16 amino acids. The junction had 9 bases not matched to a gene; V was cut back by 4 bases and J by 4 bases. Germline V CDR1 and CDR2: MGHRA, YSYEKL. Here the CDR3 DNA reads TGCGCCAGCAGCCCAGGCACGGGACAGGTATACAATGAGCAGTTCTTC. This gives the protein CASSPGTGQVYNEQFF.

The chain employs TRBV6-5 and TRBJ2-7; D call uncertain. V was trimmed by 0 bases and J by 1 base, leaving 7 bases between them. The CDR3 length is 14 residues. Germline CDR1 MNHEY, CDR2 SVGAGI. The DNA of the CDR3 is TGTGCCAGCAGTTACTCGACTCTATCCTACGAGCAGTACTTC. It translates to CASSYSTLSYEQYF.

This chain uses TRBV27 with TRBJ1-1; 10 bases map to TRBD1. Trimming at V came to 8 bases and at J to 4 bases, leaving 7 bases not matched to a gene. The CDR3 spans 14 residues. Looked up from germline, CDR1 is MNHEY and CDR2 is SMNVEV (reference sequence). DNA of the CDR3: TGTGCCAGCCAGACAGGGGGCGTCGGCACTGAAGCTTTCTTT. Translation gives CASQTGGVGTEAFF.

The CDR3 region is CSVEGSTRIAEAFF. The CDR3 nucleotides read TGCAGCGTTGAAGGGTCCACTAGGATTGCTGAAGCTTTCTTT. V is TRBV29-1 and J is TRBJ1-1, with D unclear. V lost 1 base, J lost 6 bases, and 15 bases lay in between. CDR1 is SQVTM and CDR2 is ANQGSEA in the germline V gene. CDR3 size: 14 residues.

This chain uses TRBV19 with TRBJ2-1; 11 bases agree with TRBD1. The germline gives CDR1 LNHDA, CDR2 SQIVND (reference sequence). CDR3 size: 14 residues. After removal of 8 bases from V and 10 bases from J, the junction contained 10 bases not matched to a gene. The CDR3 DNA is TGTGCCAGTGCCGGGACAGGGGGGCCAGGGGAGCAGTTCTTC. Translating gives CASAGTGGPGEQFF.

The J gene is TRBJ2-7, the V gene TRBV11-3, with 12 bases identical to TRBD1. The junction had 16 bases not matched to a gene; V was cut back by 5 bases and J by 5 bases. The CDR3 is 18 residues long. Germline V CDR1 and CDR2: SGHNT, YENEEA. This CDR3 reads CASSPGPGQGALRNEQYF. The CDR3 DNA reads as TGTGCCAGCAGCCCCGGCCCGGGACAGGGGGCGCTTCGGAACGAGCAGTACTTC.

This chain's CDR3 is CASSINAGENTEAFF. The CDR3 nucleotides are TGTGCCAGCAGTATTAATGCAGGTGAGAACACTGAAGCTTTCTTT. The rearrangement uses TRBV6-1 and TRBJ1-1; D gene unclear. Trimming shortened V by 5 bases and J by 1 base, and 14 bases separated the two germline ends. The CDR3 sequence is 15 residues long. Germline V gene data show CDR1 as MNHNS and CDR2 as SASEGT.

For the CDR3, the DNA is TGTGCCAGCAGCTCCGGGACTTCCCAAGAGACCCAGTACTTC. As protein: CASSSGTSQETQYF. J is TRBJ2-5 and V is TRBV5-4, with a weak D call TRBD2 (6 bases). V lost 3 bases and J lost 1, with 10 bases in between. Germline CDR1 is SGHNT and CDR2 is YYREEE (reference sequence). This CDR3 is 14 amino acids long.

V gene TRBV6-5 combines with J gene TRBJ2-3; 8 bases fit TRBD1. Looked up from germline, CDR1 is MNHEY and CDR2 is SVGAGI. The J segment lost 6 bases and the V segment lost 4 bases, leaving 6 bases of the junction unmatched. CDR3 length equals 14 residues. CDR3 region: CASSSTGDGDTQYF. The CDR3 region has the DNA TGTGCCAGCAGTTCGACAGGGGATGGGGATACGCAGTATTTT.

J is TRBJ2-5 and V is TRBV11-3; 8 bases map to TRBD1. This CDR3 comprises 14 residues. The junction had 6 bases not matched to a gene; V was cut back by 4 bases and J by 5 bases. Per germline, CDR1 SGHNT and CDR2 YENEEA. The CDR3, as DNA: TGTGCCAGCAGCTGGGGGACAGGAGCCGAGACCCAGTACTTC. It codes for CASSWGTGAETQYF.

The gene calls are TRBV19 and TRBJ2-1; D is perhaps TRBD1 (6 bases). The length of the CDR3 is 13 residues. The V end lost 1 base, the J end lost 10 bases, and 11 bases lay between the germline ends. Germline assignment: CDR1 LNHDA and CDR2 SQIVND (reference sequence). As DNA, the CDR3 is TGTGCCAGTAGTATAGCCGCCGGACAGGAGCAGTTCTTC. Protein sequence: CASSIAAGQEQFF.

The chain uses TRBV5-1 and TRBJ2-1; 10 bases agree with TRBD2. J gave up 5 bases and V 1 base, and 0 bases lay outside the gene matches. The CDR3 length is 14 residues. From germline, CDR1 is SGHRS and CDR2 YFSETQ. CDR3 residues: CASSLTSGNNEQFF. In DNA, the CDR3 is TGCGCCAGCAGCTTGACTAGCGGGAACAATGAGCAGTTCTTC.